The sequence of this T cell receptor (beta chain) was determined in a study of T cell responses to AZD1222 COVID-19 vaccine. This clone was seen once. Its antigen is still unknown. Broader study findings: Unmutated variant regions are reportedly the target of nearly half of TCRs that are spike-specific. Without day 14 samples, only post-peak T cell repertoires were studied.

Profiling relied on immunoSEQ multiplex PCR, and the TCRdb table lists in-frame clones only, not all of them. Among roughly 140,000 clones listed, just over 90% were seen once. V shed 1 base, J shed 6 bases, and the junction held 0 bases outside the gene matches. The CDR3 length is 14 residues. Germline V lookup: CDR1 LNHNV, CDR2 YYDKDF (reference sequence). The gene calls are TRBV15 and TRBJ1-5, with TRBD1 matching 10 bases. The TCR originated in an adult in good health. Sequenced material: peripheral blood, taken on day 0 of MenACWY control vaccination. In DNA, the CDR3 is TGTGCCACCAGCAGAGGGACAGGGGGTCAGCCCCAGCATTTT. It translates to CATSRGTGGQPQHF.